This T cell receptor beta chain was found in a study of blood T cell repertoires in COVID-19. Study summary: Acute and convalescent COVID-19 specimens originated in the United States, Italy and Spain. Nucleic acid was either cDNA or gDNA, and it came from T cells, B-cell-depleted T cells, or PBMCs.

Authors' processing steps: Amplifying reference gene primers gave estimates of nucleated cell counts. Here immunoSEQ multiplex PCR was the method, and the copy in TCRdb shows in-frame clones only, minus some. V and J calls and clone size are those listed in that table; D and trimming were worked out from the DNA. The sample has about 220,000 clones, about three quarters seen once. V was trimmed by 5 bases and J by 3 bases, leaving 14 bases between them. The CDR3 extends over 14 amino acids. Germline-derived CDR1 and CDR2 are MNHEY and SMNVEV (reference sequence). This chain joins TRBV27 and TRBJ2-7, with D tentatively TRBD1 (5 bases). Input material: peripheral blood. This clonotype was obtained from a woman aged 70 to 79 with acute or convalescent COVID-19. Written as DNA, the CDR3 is TGTGCCAGCAGTCCCGCAGGGAAAAGCTACGAGCAGTACTTC. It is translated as CASSPAGKSYEQYF.